These 25 T cell receptor beta chains share one sample of origin, sequenced in a study of CD8+ T cells in alopecia areata. As the sequencing template, cDNA was produced by extracting RNA and reverse transcribing it. Only in-frame clones appear in the TCRdb table, and some are missing; sequencing was by immunoSEQ multiplex PCR. The sample holds 150,000 to 200,000 clones, around 50% seen once. The specimen comprised CD4+ T cells sorted from blood, sampled at week 0. Source of these receptors: a human donor with alopecia areata.

This clone showed up many times. This sequence joins TRBV5-1 and TRBJ2-7; 9 nucleotides align to TRBD1. V shed 3 bases and J 5 bases; nucleotides not matched to a gene: 6. This CDR3 is 14 amino acids long. Germline CDR1 is SGHRS and CDR2 is YFSETQ. DNA for the CDR3: TGCGCCAGCAGCTCCGGGACAGGGTTGGACGAGCAGTACTTC. It specifies CASSSGTGLDEQYF.

This clone has more than one count but fewer than ten. The gene calls are TRBV29-1 and TRBJ2-1; 7 bases agree with TRBD1. J gave up 5 bases and V 2 bases, and 9 bases lay outside the gene matches. Germline loops: CDR1 SQVTM, CDR2 ANQGSEA. The CDR3 covers 15 residues. DNA for the CDR3: TGCAGCGTTGAACTCCCGACAGGGTTCGACAATGAGCAGTTCTTC. Protein: CSVELPTGFDNEQFF.

The chain has TRBV14 and TRBJ2-5; D remains ambiguous. The germline V gene encodes CDR1 SGHDN and CDR2 FVKESK. Trimming took 1 base from V and 7 from J, leaving 10 bases between them. This CDR3 region has 13 residues. The DNA for the CDR3 is TGTGCCAGCAGCCAAGCCCCGCGTGTGACCCAGTACTTC. This gives the protein CASSQAPRVTQYF. Drawing the rest from reference TRBV14 and TRBJ2-5, the complete variable domain is EAGVTQFPSHSVIEKGQTVTLRCDPISGHDNLYWYRRVMGKEIKFLLHFVKESKQDESGMPNNRFLAERTGGTYSTLKVQPAELEDSGVYFCASSQAPRVTQYFGPGTRLLVL.

As to this clone: Other DNA sequences of this sample code for an identical CDR3. V is TRBV29-1 and J is TRBJ1-2, with a possible D match to TRBD1 (6 bases). Trimming removed 1 base at V and 4 bases at J, with 7 bases between. CDR3 length: 12 residues. CDR1 and CDR2 from the germline V gene are SQVTM and ANQGSEA. CDR3 loop: CSVEGQVYGYTF. CDR3 nucleotides: TGCAGCGTTGAAGGACAGGTCTATGGCTACACCTTC.

The sample holds a few counts of this clone. V gene TRBV14 combines with J gene TRBJ2-1; no clear D gene. CDR3 length equals 13 residues. The V end was cut by 0 bases, the J end by 12 bases, with 12 bases between. Germline V gene lookup returns CDR1 SGHDN and CDR2 FVKESK. The CDR3 coding sequence is TGTGCCAGCAGCCAAGATCTTGGTGGGTGGCAGTTCTTC. Protein: CASSQDLGGWQFF.

This clone was seen more than once but under ten times. The chain combines TRBV19 with TRBJ1-5; D is possibly TRBD1 (5 bases). Between the trimmed V and J ends, which lost 5 bases and 0 bases, there was a span of 14 bases. Germline lookup yields CDR1 LNHDA and CDR2 SQIVND (reference sequence). The CDR3 has 16 residues. The chain's CDR3 is CASSYQGRVSNQPQHF. CDR3 in DNA: TGTGCCAGTAGTTACCAGGGCAGAGTTAGCAATCAGCCCCAGCATTTT.

This rearrangement joins TRBV18 to TRBJ1-2; 8 bases align to TRBD1. The CDR3 loop spans 15 amino acids. Losses at the gene ends were 3 bases for V and 6 bases for J; bases not matched to a gene: 9. The germline V gene has CDR1 KGHSH and CDR2 LQKENI. The CDR3 here is CASSPRQGRGDGYTF. The CDR3 coding sequence is TGTGCCAGCTCACCGCGACAGGGGCGAGGGGATGGCTACACCTTC.

The genes are TRBV4-1 and TRBJ2-1; 9 bases align to TRBD1. The germline V gene has CDR1 MGHRA and CDR2 YSYEKL. V dropped 3 bases and J dropped 7; count of bases not matched to a gene: 7. The CDR3 runs 15 residues. CDR3 residues: CASSHTDRGRNEQFF. The CDR3 DNA reads TGCGCCAGCAGCCATACGGACAGGGGTCGGAATGAGCAGTTCTTC.

The genes are TRBV7-9 and TRBJ1-4, with a tentative D call TRBD1 (5 bases). The CDR3 covers 13 residues. The germline V gene has CDR1 SEHNR and CDR2 FQNEAQ (reference sequence). With 0 bases removed from V and 7 bases from J, the gap between germline ends came to 6 bases. CDR3 sequence: CASSLAGGEKLFF. The CDR3 DNA is TGTGCCAGCAGCTTAGCGGGGGGTGAAAAACTGTTTTTT.

This sequence joins TRBV6-1 and TRBJ2-2; D perhaps matches TRBD2 (6 bases). This CDR3 has 14 amino acids. Germline CDR1 and CDR2: MNHNS and SASEGT. The V end was cut by 10 bases, the J end by 3 bases, with 15 bases between. For the CDR3, the DNA is TGTGCCACCATCAGTAGCGGATACACCGGGGAGCTGTTTTTT. This encodes CATISSGYTGELFF.

The J gene is TRBJ2-7, the V gene TRBV7-2, with D perhaps TRBD2 (6 bases). The V gene lost 3 bases and the J gene lost 3 bases, with 9 bases spanning the gap. The germline V gene encodes CDR1 SGHTA and CDR2 FQGNSA. The CDR3 is made up of 13 amino acids. CDR3: CASSLAGNYEQYF. For the CDR3, the DNA is TGTGCCAGCAGCTTGGCGGGGAACTACGAGCAGTACTTC.

The V call is TRBV4-1, the J call TRBJ1-1; unclear D gene. The CDR3 is 11 residues long. Trimming removed 4 bases at V and 10 bases at J, with 10 bases between. Germline lookup yields CDR1 MGHRA and CDR2 YSYEKL. The DNA for the CDR3 is TGCGCCAGCAGCCGAAACGGGAGAGCTTTCTTT. Translating gives CASSRNGRAFF.

This chain joins TRBV4-1 and TRBJ1-6; a weak D match, TRBD1 (5 bases). The CDR3 runs to 17 residues. Germline V CDR1 and CDR2: MGHRA, YSYEKL. V was shortened by 1 base and J by 10 bases, with 20 bases between the two germline ends. In DNA form, the CDR3 reads TGCGCCAGCAGCCAAGGGAATCTGAAGGGGAGAGAATCACCCCTCCACTTT. Protein sequence: CASSQGNLKGRESPLHF.

This clone was observed once. CDR3 DNA: TGTGCCAGCAGCTTAGTAGCGGGGGCCCAAGAGACCCAGTACTTC. It is translated as CASSLVAGAQETQYF. The chain employs TRBV7-3 and TRBJ2-5, with TRBD2 matching 9 bases. V was pared by 2 bases and J by 1 base, with 2 bases of the junction left unmatched. This CDR3 has 15 amino acids. Germline V lookup: CDR1 SGHTA, CDR2 FQGTGA.

The chain uses TRBV25-1 and TRBJ1-3, with D possibly being TRBD1 (6 bases). Germline CDR1 is MGHDK and CDR2 is SYGVNS. The CDR3 is made up of 15 amino acids. Trimming shortened V by 4 bases and J by 3 bases, and 13 bases separated the two germline ends. The CDR3 region has the DNA TGTGCCAGCAGTGTCTACCCAGGGGATGGAAACACCATATATTTT. Translating it yields CASSVYPGDGNTIYF. Full variable domain (rest looked up from reference TRBV25-1 and TRBJ1-3): EADIYQTPRYLVIGTGKKITLECSQTMGHDKMYWYQQDPGMELHLIHYSYGVNSTEKGDLSSESTVSRIRTEHFPLTLESARPSHTSQYLCASSVYPGDGNTIYFGEGSWLTVV.

V is TRBV28 and J is TRBJ1-5; D gene unclear. The CDR3 runs 13 residues. The V end lost 8 bases, the J end lost 6 bases, and 14 bases lay between the germline ends. CDR1 MDHEN and CDR2 SYDVKM come from the germline V gene. CDR3 sequence reads: CASRSEGSQPQHF. CDR3 coding DNA: TGTGCCAGCCGATCGGAGGGCTCTCAGCCCCAGCATTTT.

V is TRBV4-1 and J is TRBJ2-5; D perhaps matches TRBD1 (6 bases). The CDR3 has 15 residues. Trimming pared 4 bases from V and 5 bases from J, leaving 17 bases between. In germline, CDR1 is MGHRA, CDR2 YSYEKL. The CDR3 protein is CASSLYQGLGETQYF. CDR3 in DNA: TGCGCCAGCAGCCTCTACCAGGGGCTAGGGGAGACCCAGTACTTC.

The gene calls are TRBV7-2 and TRBJ2-5, with 9 nucleotides matching TRBD2. Germline trimming cut 2 bases from V and 5 bases from J; bases unmatched to any gene: 9. Germline V gene data show CDR1 as SGHTA and CDR2 as FQGNSA. This CDR3 region has 16 residues. In DNA, the CDR3 is TGTGCCAGCAGCTTACTGGGCGGGGGGGCCTCGGAGACCCAGTACTTC. This codes for CASSLLGGGASETQYF.

This clone was recorded a few times. The chain recombines TRBV6-6 with TRBJ2-5, with D maybe TRBD1 (6 bases). The CDR3 runs to 15 residues. From germline, CDR1 is MNHNY and CDR2 SVGAGI (reference sequence). V gave up 3 bases and J gave up 4 bases, with 15 bases separating them. The CDR3 coding sequence is TGTGCCAGCAGTTATGATGGGGACAAGGGAGAGACCCAGTACTTC. Its translation: CASSYDGDKGETQYF.

The chain combines TRBV4-1 with TRBJ1-2; TRBD1 is a possible D gene (5 bases). The CDR3 extends over 14 amino acids. The germline V gene has CDR1 MGHRA and CDR2 YSYEKL. V was trimmed by 4 bases and J by 2 bases, leaving 11 bases between them. CDR3 amino acids: CASSPGLMNYGYTF. As DNA, the CDR3 is TGCGCCAGCAGCCCGGGACTGATGAACTATGGCTACACCTTC.

The chain is built from TRBV5-1 and TRBJ2-7; 8 nucleotides match TRBD1. The V segment lost 2 bases and the J segment 5 bases; nucleotides outside the gene matches: 6. CDR3 length: 14 amino acids. Looked up from germline, CDR1 is SGHRS and CDR2 is YFSETQ. CDR3 residues: CASSFLGQENEQYF. CDR3 nucleotides: TGCGCCAGCAGCTTCCTGGGACAGGAGAACGAGCAGTACTTC.

This clone appeared a few times. The genes are TRBV2 and TRBJ1-5; perhaps TRBD1 as D (5 bases). CDR1 is SNHLY and CDR2 is FYNNEI in the germline V gene. The CDR3 has 15 residues. V shed 5 bases and J shed 8 bases, with 19 bases lying between them. The CDR3 spells CASSSRDAAWKPQHF. DNA for the CDR3: TGTGCCAGCAGTTCCCGGGACGCCGCCTGGAAGCCCCAGCATTTT.

The count of this clone is one. The DNA for the CDR3 is TGCAGCGTTGCCTCTACGGGGAGTGGCTATGGCTACACCTTC. Protein product: CSVASTGSGYGYTF. The chain combines TRBV29-1 with TRBJ1-2; D gene unclear. This CDR3 comprises 14 residues. Germline V gene sequence: CDR1 SQVTM, CDR2 ANQGSEA. V lost 4 bases and J lost 4, with 16 bases in between.

The chain joins TRBV29-1 to TRBJ2-7; the D gene is possibly TRBD2 (7 bases). V was pared by 6 bases and J by 2 bases, with 14 bases between. CDR1 SQVTM and CDR2 ANQGSEA come from the germline V gene. This CDR3 spans 13 amino acids. The DNA for the CDR3 is TGCAGCGTGGGTGGGGGGGCCCCCTACGAGCAGTACTTC. Translating it yields CSVGGGAPYEQYF.

The rearrangement uses TRBV29-1 and TRBJ2-3, with D perhaps assigned TRBD1 or TRBD2 (5 bases each). CDR1 and CDR2 (germline): SQVTM, ANQGSEA. The CDR3 loop spans 14 amino acids. V lost 3 bases, J lost 4 bases, and 14 bases lay in between. The CDR3 coding sequence is TGCAGCGTTGACGGCAGGGAGAGGTCAGATACGCAGTATTTT. This sequence encodes CSVDGRERSDTQYF.